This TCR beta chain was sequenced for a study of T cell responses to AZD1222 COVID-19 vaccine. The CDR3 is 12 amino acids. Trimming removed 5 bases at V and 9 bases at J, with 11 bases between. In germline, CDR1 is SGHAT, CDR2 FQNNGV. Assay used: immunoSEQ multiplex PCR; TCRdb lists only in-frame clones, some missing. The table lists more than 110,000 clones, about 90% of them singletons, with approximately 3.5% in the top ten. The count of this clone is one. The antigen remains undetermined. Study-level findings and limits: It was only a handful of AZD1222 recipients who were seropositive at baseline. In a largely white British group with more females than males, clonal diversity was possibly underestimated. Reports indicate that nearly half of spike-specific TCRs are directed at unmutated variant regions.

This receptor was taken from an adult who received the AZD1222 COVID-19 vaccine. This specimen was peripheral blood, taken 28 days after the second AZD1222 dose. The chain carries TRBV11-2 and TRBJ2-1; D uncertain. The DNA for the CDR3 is TGTGCCAGCAGCCCCCGGTCGGTTGAGCAGTTCTTC. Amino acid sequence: CASSPRSVEQFF.